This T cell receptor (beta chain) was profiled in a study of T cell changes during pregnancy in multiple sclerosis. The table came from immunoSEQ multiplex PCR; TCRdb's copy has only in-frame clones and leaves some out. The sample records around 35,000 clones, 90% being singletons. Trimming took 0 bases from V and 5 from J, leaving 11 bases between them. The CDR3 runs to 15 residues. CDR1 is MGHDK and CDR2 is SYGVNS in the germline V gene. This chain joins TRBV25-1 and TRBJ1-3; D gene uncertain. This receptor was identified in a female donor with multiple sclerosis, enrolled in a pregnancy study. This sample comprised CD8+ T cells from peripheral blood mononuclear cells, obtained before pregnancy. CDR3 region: CASSEYTSWRNTIYF. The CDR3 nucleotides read TGTGCCAGCAGTGAATATACATCTTGGCGAAACACCATATATTTT. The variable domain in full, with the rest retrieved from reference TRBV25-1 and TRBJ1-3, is EADIYQTPRYLVIGTGKKITLECSQTMGHDKMYWYQQDPGMELHLIHYSYGVNSTEKGDLSSESTVSRIRTEHFPLTLESARPSHTSQYLCASSEYTSWRNTIYFGEGSWLTVV.